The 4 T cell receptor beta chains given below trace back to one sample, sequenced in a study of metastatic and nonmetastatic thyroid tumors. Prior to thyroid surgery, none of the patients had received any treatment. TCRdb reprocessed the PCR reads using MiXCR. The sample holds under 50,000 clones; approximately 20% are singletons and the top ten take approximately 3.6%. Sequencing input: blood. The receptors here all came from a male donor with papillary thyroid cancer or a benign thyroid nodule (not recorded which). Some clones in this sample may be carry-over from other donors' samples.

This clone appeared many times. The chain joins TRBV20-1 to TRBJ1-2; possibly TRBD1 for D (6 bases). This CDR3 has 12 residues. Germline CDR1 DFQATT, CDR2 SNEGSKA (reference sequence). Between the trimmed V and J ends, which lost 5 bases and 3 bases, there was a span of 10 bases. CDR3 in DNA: TGCAGTGCTCGAGGGGGGGACTATGGCTACACCTTC. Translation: CSARGGDYGYTF.

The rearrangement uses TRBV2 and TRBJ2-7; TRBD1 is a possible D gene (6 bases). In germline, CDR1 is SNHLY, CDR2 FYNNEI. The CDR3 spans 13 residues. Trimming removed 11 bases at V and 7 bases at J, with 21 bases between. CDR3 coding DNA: TGTGCCGCGAGGGACATGGTCCGAGAGGAGCAGTACTTC. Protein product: CAARDMVREEQYF.

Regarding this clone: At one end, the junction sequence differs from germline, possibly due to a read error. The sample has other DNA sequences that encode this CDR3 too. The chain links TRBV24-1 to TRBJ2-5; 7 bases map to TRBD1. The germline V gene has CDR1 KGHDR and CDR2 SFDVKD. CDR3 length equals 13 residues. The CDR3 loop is CATSGPGGETQYF. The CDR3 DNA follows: TGCGCCACCAGTGGCCCAGGGGGAGAGACCCAGTACTTC.

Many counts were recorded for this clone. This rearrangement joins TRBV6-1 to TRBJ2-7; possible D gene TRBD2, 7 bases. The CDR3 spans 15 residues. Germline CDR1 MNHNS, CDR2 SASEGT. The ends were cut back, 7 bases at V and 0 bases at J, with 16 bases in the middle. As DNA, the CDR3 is TGTGCCAGCACCTCAAAAGGGGGGGGCTCCTACGAGCAGTACTTC. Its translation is CASTSKGGGSYEQYF.